This T cell receptor (beta chain) was recorded in a study of shared clonotypes between healthy human individuals. On the study more broadly: For every donor, three CD4 naive, three CD4 memory, two CD8 naive and one CD8 memory plates were used.

J gave up 5 bases and V 0 bases, and 8 bases lay outside the gene matches. There are 16 residues in the CDR3. The germline CDR1 and CDR2 sequences are SGHTS and YDEGEE. Sorted-subset replicate PCRs used 150 to 250 ng of genomic DNA. This amount corresponded to about 29,000 T cell genomes. Sequencing was performed with immunoSEQ multiplex PCR; in TCRdb, only in-frame clones are kept and a portion is missing. Among about 710,000 clones listed, more than 70% were seen once. Material: memory CD4+ T cells sorted from blood. The subset denotes: CD45RA-negative fraction. The origin of this receptor is a woman aged 25-40 years in good health. The chain employs TRBV5-8 and TRBJ2-1, with 7 positions matching TRBD2. The CDR3 loop reads CASSLAGAGADNEQFF. The CDR3 coding sequence is TGTGCCAGCAGCTTGGCCGGGGCGGGAGCAGACAATGAGCAGTTCTTC.